Listed below are T cell receptor beta chains from one sample, sequenced in a study of T cells in Graves' hyperthyroidism and ophthalmopathy. TCRdb independently ran MiXCR on the multiplex PCR reads; one entry per CDR3 protein. The sample records hundreds of thousands of distinct CDR3 sequences, around 15% being singletons. The specimen was blood. The origin of the receptors is a woman aged 40 to 50 with Graves' ophthalmopathy. CDR3s leave out the opening cysteine and the closing phenylalanine or tryptophan. Each record gives: clone size, V gene, J gene, D gene, CDR3 protein. The D gene is left open where the match is weak. Where a row states a size, it is once, few, many or the class of an expanded clone; other rows omit it.

many	TRBV29-1	TRBJ1-1	TRBD1	SIDRGRPDTEAF
many	TRBV3-1	TRBJ2-3	NA	ASSQGTPRTDTQY
few	TRBV6-1	TRBJ2-7	TRBD2	ASSHAGTSGPMQY
NA	TRBV30	TRBJ1-4	NA	AWSPVSEKLF
many	TRBV30	TRBJ1-5	NA	AWSRGLGDQPQH
many	TRBV2	TRBJ2-2	TRBD1	ASSVQGAGELF
NA	TRBV29-1	TRBJ1-1	NA	SVEVLKVWTEAF
many	TRBV7-9	TRBJ2-5	NA	ASSLEFQGGETQY
NA	TRBV6-1	TRBJ2-7	TRBD1	ASRDRDSGVYEQY
NA	TRBV12-3/TRBV12-4	TRBJ1-3	NA	ASRTRVSGNTIY
NA	TRBV20-1	TRBJ2-5	NA	SARGESGMETQY
NA	TRBV29-1	TRBJ1-1	NA	SVELAGGTEAF
few	TRBV20-1	TRBJ1-1	NA	SASLTGDSHTEAF
many	TRBV2	TRBJ1-6	NA	ASSVGDGDNSPLH
NA	TRBV3-1	TRBJ2-7	TRBD2	ASTPVPIVAGVHEQY
many	TRBV7-9	TRBJ1-1	TRBD1	ASSLQGGGTEAF
many	TRBV2	TRBJ2-2	TRBD2	ASSEGLAGVGELF